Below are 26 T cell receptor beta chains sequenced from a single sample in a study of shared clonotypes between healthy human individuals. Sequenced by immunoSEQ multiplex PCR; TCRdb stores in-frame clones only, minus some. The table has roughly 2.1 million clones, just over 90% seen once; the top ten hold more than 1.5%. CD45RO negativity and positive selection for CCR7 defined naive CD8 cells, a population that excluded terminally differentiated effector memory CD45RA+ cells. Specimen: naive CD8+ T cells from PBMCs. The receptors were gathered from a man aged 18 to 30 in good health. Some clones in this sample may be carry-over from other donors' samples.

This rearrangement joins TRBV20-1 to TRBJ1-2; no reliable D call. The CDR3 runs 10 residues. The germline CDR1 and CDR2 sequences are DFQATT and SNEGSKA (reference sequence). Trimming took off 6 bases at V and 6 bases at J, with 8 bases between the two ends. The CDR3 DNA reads TGCAGTGCCCGGTTGGATGGCTACACCTTC. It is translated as CSARLDGYTF.

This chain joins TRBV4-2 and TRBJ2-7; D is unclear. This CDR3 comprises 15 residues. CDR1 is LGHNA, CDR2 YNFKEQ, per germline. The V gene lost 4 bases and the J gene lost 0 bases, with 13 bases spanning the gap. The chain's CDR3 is CASSLNYGSSYEQYF. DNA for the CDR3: TGTGCCAGCAGCCTCAACTACGGAAGCTCCTACGAGCAGTACTTC.

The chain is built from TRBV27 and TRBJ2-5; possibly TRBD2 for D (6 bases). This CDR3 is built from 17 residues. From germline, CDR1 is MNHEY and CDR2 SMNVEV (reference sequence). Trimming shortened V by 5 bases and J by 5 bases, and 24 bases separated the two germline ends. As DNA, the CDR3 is TGTGCCAGCAGTCCATCAAGCGGGTGGGACGCCGCGGAGACCCAGTACTTC. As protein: CASSPSSGWDAAETQYF.

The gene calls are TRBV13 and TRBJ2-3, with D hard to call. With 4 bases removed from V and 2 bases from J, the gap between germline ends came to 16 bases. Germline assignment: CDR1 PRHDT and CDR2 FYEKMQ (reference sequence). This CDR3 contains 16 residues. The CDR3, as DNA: TGTGCCAGCAGCTACACTGTGACGGATGACACAGATACGCAGTATTTT. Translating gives CASSYTVTDDTDTQYF.

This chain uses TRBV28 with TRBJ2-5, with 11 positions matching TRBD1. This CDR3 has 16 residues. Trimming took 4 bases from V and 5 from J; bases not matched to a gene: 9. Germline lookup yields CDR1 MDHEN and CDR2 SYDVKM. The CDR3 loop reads CASSSSDRGRLETQYF. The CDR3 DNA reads TGTGCCAGCAGTTCCTCGGACAGGGGGCGATTGGAGACCCAGTACTTC.

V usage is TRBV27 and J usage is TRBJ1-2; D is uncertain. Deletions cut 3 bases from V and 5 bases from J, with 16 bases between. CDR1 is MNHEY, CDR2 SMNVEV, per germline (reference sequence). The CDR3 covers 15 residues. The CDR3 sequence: CASSLIGTVGYGYTF. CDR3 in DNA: TGTGCCAGCAGTTTGATAGGCACCGTCGGGTATGGCTACACCTTC.

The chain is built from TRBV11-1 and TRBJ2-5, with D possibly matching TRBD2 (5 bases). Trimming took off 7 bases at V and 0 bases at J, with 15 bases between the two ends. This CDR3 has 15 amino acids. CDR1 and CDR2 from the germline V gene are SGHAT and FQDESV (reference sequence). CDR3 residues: CASTAQHGDQETQYF. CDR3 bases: TGTGCCAGCACCGCCCAACACGGGGACCAAGAGACCCAGTACTTC.

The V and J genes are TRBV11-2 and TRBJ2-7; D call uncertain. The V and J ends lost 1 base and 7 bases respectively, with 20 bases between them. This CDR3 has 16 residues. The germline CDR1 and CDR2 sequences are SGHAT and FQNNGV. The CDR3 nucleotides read TGTGCCAGCAGCTTAGGGCTGGCCAGCTTAAGAAGGGAGCAGTACTTC. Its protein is CASSLGLASLRREQYF.

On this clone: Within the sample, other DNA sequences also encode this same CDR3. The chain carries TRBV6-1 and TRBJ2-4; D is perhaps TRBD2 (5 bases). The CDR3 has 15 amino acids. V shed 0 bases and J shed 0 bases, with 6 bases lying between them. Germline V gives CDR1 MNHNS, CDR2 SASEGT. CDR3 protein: CASSEAGLAKNIQYF. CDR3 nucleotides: TGTGCCAGCAGTGAAGCTGGACTAGCCAAAAACATTCAGTACTTC.

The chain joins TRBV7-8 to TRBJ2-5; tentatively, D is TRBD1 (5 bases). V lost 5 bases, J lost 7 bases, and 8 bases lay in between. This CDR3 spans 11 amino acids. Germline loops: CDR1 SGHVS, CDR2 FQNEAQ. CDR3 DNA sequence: TGTGCCAGCAGCCCACAGGTGACCCAGTACTTC. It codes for CASSPQVTQYF.

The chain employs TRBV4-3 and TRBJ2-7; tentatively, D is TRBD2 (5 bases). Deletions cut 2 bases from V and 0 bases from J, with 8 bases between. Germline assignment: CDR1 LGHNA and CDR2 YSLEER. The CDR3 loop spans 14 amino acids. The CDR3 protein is CASSQRGFSYEQYF. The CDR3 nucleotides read TGCGCCAGCAGCCAACGGGGTTTCTCCTACGAGCAGTACTTC.

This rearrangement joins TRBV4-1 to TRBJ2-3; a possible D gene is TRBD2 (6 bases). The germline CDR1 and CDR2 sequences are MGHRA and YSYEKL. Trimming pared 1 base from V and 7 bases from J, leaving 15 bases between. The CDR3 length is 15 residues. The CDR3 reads CASSQGYRDFNTQYF. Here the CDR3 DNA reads TGCGCCAGCAGCCAAGGATACCGGGACTTCAATACGCAGTATTTT.

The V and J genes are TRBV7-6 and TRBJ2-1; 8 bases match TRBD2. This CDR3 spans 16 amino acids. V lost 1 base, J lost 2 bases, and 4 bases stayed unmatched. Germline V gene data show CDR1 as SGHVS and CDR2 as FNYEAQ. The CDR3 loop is CASSLEAGGAYNEQFF. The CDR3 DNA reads TGTGCCAGCAGCTTAGAGGCGGGAGGAGCCTACAATGAGCAGTTCTTC.

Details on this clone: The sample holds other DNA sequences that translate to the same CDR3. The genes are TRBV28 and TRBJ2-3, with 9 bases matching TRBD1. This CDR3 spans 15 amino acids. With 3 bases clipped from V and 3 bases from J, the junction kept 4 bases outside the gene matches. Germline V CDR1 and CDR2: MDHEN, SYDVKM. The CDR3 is CASSLRTGVTDTQYF. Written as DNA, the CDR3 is TGTGCCAGCAGTTTGCGGACAGGGGTAACAGATACGCAGTATTTT.

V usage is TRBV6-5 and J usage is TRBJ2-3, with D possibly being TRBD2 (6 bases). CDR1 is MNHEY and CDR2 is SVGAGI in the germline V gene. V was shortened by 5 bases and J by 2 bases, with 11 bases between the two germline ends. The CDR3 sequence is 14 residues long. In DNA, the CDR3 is TGTGCCAGCAGTGGGGACTGGTCCACAGATACGCAGTATTTT. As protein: CASSGDWSTDTQYF.

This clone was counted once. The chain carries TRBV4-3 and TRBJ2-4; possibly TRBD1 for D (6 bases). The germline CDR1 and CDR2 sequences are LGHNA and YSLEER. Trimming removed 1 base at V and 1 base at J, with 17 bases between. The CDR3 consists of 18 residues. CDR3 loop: CASSQGRQVIFAKNIQYF. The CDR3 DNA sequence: TGCGCCAGCAGCCAAGGACGACAGGTGATTTTCGCCAAAAACATTCAGTACTTC.

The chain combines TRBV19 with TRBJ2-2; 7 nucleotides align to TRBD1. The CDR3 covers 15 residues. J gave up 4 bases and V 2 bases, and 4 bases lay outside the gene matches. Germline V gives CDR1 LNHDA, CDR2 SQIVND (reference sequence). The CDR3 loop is CASSIMAGGTGELFF. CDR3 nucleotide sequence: TGTGCCAGTAGTATAATGGCAGGGGGCACCGGGGAGCTGTTTTTT.

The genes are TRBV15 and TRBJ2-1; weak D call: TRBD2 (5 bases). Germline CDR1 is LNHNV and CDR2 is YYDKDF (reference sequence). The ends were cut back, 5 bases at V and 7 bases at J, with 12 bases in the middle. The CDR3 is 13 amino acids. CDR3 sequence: CATSGRLYNEQFF. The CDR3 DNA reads TGTGCCACCAGCGGGAGATTGTATAATGAGCAGTTCTTC. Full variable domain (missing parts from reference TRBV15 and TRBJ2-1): DAMVIQNPRYQVTQFGKPVTLSCSQTLNHNVMYWYQQKSSQAPKLLFHYYDKDFNNEADTPDNFQSRRPNTSFCFLDIRSPGLGDTAMYLCATSGRLYNEQFFGPGTRLTVL.

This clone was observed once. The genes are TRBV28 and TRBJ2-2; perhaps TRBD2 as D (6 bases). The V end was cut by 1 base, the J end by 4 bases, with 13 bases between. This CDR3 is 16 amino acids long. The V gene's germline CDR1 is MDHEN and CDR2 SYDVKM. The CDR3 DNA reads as TGTGCCAGCAGTTTATTTTGGAGGGTGGGCACCGGGGAGCTGTTTTTT. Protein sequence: CASSLFWRVGTGELFF. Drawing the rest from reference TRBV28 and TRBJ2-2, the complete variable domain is DVKVTQSSRYLVKRTGEKVFLECVQDMDHENMFWYRQDPGLGLRLIYFSYDVKMKEKGDIPEGYSVSREKKERFSLILESASTNQTSMYLCASSLFWRVGTGELFFGEGSRLTVL.

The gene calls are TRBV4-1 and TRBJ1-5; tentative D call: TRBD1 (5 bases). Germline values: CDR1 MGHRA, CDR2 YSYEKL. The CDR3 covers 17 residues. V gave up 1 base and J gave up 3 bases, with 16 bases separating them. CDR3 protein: CASSQVWGGGDNQPQHF. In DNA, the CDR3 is TGCGCCAGCAGCCAAGTATGGGGAGGAGGGGACAATCAGCCCCAGCATTTT.

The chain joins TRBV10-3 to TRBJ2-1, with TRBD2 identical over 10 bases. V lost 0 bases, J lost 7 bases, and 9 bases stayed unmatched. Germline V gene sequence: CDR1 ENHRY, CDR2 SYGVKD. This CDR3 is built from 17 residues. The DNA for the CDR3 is TGTGCCATCAGTGAGTCGAGTGGTGGACTAGCGGTTAATGAGCAGTTCTTC. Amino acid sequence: CAISESSGGLAVNEQFF.

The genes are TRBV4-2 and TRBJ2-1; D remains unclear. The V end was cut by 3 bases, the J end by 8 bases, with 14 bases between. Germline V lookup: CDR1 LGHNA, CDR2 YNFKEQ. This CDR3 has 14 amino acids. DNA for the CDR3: TGTGCCAGCAGCCATACGATGCTGGGCGATGAGCAGTTCTTC. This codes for CASSHTMLGDEQFF.

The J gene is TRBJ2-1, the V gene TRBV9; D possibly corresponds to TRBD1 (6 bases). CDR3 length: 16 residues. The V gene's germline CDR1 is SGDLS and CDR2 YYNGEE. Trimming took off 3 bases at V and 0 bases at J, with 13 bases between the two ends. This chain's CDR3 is CASSAPTGSSYNEQFF. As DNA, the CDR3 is TGTGCCAGCAGCGCCCCTACAGGGTCCTCCTACAATGAGCAGTTCTTC.

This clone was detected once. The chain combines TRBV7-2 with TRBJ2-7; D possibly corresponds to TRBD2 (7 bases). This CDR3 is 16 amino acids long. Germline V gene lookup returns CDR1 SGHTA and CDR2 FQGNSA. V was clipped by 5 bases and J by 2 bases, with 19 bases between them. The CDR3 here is CASSDVGGDNPYEQYF. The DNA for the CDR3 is TGTGCCAGCAGCGACGTTGGGGGGGACAACCCCTACGAGCAGTACTTC.

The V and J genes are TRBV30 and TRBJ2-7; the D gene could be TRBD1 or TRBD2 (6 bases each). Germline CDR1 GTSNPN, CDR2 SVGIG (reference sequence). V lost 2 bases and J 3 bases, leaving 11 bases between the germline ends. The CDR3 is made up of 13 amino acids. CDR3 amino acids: CAWSIGGHYEQYF. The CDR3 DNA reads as TGTGCCTGGAGTATTGGGGGGCACTACGAGCAGTACTTC.

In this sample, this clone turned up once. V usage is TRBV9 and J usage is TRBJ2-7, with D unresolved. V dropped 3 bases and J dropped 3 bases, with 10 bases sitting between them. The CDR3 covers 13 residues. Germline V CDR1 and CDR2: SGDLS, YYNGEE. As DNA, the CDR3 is TGTGCCAGCAGCGAGACCCCCGGCTACGAGCAGTACTTC. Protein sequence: CASSETPGYEQYF.